This is a list of T cell receptor beta chains from one sample in a study of regulatory T cells in long-lasting Graves disease. TCRdb reanalysed the multiplex PCR reads using MiXCR and keeps one entry per CDR3 protein. Of 530,000 or so distinct CDR3 sequences listed, roughly 15% are singletons. These same records also appear under a second study, on T cells in Graves' hyperthyroidism and ophthalmopathy.

The specimen was peripheral blood mononuclear cells (PBMCs), collected at new diagnosis, from a patient treated with antithyroid drugs. Receptor source: a young man with Graves disease. CDR3s include the opening cysteine and the closing phenylalanine or tryptophan. The order of the fields is D gene, J gene, clone size, V gene, CDR3 protein, CDR3 DNA. The D gene is left open where the match is weak. Where a row states a size, it is once, few, many or the class of an expanded clone; other rows omit it.

TRBD2 TRBJ2-1 few TRBV28 CASSHTSGSQFF TGTGCCAGCAGTCATACTAGCGGGAGCCAGTTCTTC
NA TRBJ2-6 few TRBV25-1 CASSEGFRDSNVLTF TGTGCCAGCAGTGAAGGGTTCCGGGACTCCAACGTCCTGACTTTC
NA TRBJ2-7 NA TRBV25-1 CASSEYGGQRSYEQYF TGTGCCAGCAGTGAATATGGGGGTCAACGCAGCTACGAGCAGTACTTC
TRBD1 TRBJ1-5 few TRBV7-8 CASSPRQGASNQPQHF TGTGCCAGCAGCCCTCGACAGGGGGCTAGCAATCAGCCCCAGCATTTT
NA TRBJ2-1 NA TRBV12-3/TRBV12-4 CASEFWGDNEQSF TGTGCCAGCGAGTTTTGGGGGGACAATGAGCAGTCCTTC
NA TRBJ2-7 many TRBV30 CAWKKGINPYEQYF TGTGCCTGGAAGAAGGGGATCAACCCCTACGAGCAGTACTTC
TRBD1 TRBJ2-3 many TRBV3-1 CASSQGTGGSFMYF TGTGCCAGCAGCCAAGGGACAGGGGGCAGCTTTATGTATTTT
TRBD1 TRBJ1-1 many TRBV14 CASSQNRGEAFF TGTGCCAGCAGCCAAAACAGGGGTGAAGCTTTCTTT
NA TRBJ2-5 many TRBV18 CASSPQEGRETQYF TGTGCCAGCTCACCTCAAGAGGGACGAGAGACCCAGTACTTC
NA TRBJ1-1 many TRBV3-1 CASSQGLAEAFF TGTGCCAGCAGCCAAGGGTTAGCTGAAGCTTTCTTT
NA TRBJ2-7 many TRBV12-3/TRBV12-4 CASSLAGGVGEQYF TGTGCCAGCAGTTTAGCGGGAGGTGTAGGCGAGCAGTACTTC
NA TRBJ2-3 many TRBV28 CATLKIGTQIRYF TGTGCCACCTTAAAAATCGGCACCCAAATACGGTATTTT
NA TRBJ1-2 NA TRBV30 CAWSVLGGRGYTF TGTGCCTGGAGTGTACTGGGGGGCCGAGGCTACACCTTC
NA TRBJ1-2 few TRBV2 CASSENRNYGYTF TGTGCCAGCAGTGAAAACAGGAACTATGGCTACACCTTC
NA TRBJ1-2 many TRBV6-4 CASSVKAGVINYGYTF TGTGCCAGCAGTGTAAAGGCGGGGGTTATCAACTATGGCTACACCTTC
NA TRBJ2-1 NA TRBV20-1 CSARDRVRGYNEQFF TGCAGTGCTAGAGATCGGGTCAGGGGCTACAATGAGCAGTTCTTC
TRBD2 TRBJ2-3 many TRBV7-3 CASSSIAGGGTDTQYF TGTGCCAGCAGCTCAATAGCGGGAGGAGGTACAGATACGCAGTATTTT
NA TRBJ2-5 few TRBV19 CASSMYSRETQYF TGTGCCAGTAGTATGTACAGTCGAGAGACCCAGTACTTC
NA TRBJ2-3 few TRBV20-1 CSARDIRFSTDTQYF TGCAGTGCTAGAGATATCAGATTTAGCACAGATACGCAGTATTTT
NA TRBJ2-5 few TRBV6-2/TRBV6-3 CASSPAAQETQYF TGTGCCAGCAGCCCCGCCGCCCAAGAGACCCAGTACTTC
TRBD2 TRBJ2-3 many TRBV7-3 CASSPGTSGRAGADTQYF TGTGCCAGCAGCCCGGGGACTAGCGGGAGGGCCGGGGCAGATACGCAGTATTTT
NA TRBJ2-2 NA TRBV20-1 CSARSSSDYTGELFF TGCAGTGCTAGATCCTCTAGCGATTACACCGGGGAGCTGTTTTTT
NA TRBJ1-2 many TRBV6-1 CASRMMYRANYGYTF TGTGCCAGCAGGATGATGTACAGAGCTAACTATGGCTACACCTTC
NA TRBJ1-5 NA TRBV27 CASSRSNQPQHF TGTGCCAGCAGTCGAAGCAATCAGCCCCAGCATTTT
NA TRBJ1-2 NA TRBV20-1 CSARDRVNYGYTF TGCAGTGCTAGAGATAGGGTAAACTATGGCTACACCTTC
NA TRBJ2-5 NA TRBV7-9 CASSLGPSRETQYF TGTGCCAGCAGCTTAGGTCCTAGTAGGGAGACCCAGTACTTC
NA TRBJ2-5 NA TRBV5-1 CASSLSVQRQETQYF TGCGCCAGCAGCTTAAGTGTACAGCGACAAGAGACCCAGTACTTC
NA TRBJ1-3 NA TRBV20-1 CSAGSGNTIYF TGCAGTGCCGGCTCTGGAAACACCATATATTTT
NA TRBJ1-1 NA TRBV7-2 CASSLGGRDVAFF TGTGCCAGCAGCCTCGGGGGGAGGGACGTAGCTTTCTTT
TRBD2 TRBJ2-7 few TRBV30 CAWGPGLAGDAYEQYF TGTGCCTGGGGACCGGGACTAGCGGGAGATGCCTACGAGCAGTACTTC
NA TRBJ1-1 few TRBV3-1 CASSLRQSTEAFF TGTGCCAGCAGCCTTCGACAGAGCACTGAAGCTTTCTTT
NA TRBJ1-2 NA TRBV6-1 CASRSYGGYTF TGTGCCAGCAGATCTTATGGAGGATACACCTTC
TRBD1 TRBJ1-6 many TRBV11-2 CASSLAAGWTGYSPLHF TGTGCCAGCAGCTTAGCTGCGGGGTGGACAGGCTATTCACCCCTCCACTTT
NA TRBJ2-7 many TRBV7-3 CASSLNPSGAIYEQYF TGTGCCAGCAGCTTAAACCCATCGGGGGCAATCTACGAGCAGTACTTC
TRBD2 TRBJ2-7 NA TRBV5-1 CASREGYLASGSEEQYF TGCGCCAGCCGCGAAGGGTATCTGGCTAGCGGGAGTGAAGAGCAGTACTTC
NA TRBJ2-3 NA TRBV3-1 CASSQVYVRVGDTQYF TGTGCCAGCAGCCAAGTCTACGTCAGGGTGGGGGATACGCAGTATTTT
TRBD2 TRBJ2-1 few TRBV6-2/TRBV6-3 CASSYYPGGEYNEQFF TGTGCCAGCAGTTACTATCCGGGAGGAGAATACAATGAGCAGTTCTTC
NA TRBJ1-5 NA TRBV19 CASSMRGQPQHF TGTGCCAGTAGTATGAGGGGTCAGCCCCAGCATTTT
TRBD1 TRBJ2-2 NA TRBV5-1 CASSSWTGANTGELFF TGCGCCAGCAGCTCGTGGACAGGGGCTAACACCGGGGAGCTGTTTTTT
TRBD2 TRBJ2-1 few TRBV11-3 CASSSSGNSYNEQFF TGTGCCAGCAGCAGTAGCGGGAACTCCTACAATGAGCAGTTCTTC
NA TRBJ2-2 NA TRBV18 CASSREGRATGGLFF TGTGCCAGCTCCAGAGAAGGCAGGGCCACCGGGGGGCTGTTTTTT
TRBD2 TRBJ2-5 many TRBV20-1 CSAPSGSLQETQYF TGCAGTGCTCCTAGCGGGAGCCTCCAAGAGACCCAGTACTTC
TRBD2 TRBJ2-7 many TRBV28 CASSPLAGVSYEQYF TGTGCCAGCAGTCCTCTAGCGGGAGTGTCCTACGAGCAGTACTTC
NA TRBJ2-7 few TRBV3-1 CASSRGRWRDNPYEQYF TGTGCCAGCAGCCGGGGTCGGTGGCGTGATAACCCTTACGAGCAGTACTTC
TRBD1 TRBJ1-2 many TRBV13 CASSAFSTGGVSGYTF TGTGCCAGCAGCGCCTTCTCGACAGGGGGAGTGTCTGGCTACACCTTC
TRBD2 TRBJ2-3 NA TRBV19 CASSSGRWTDTQYF TGTGCCAGTAGTAGCGGGAGGTGGACAGATACGCAGTATTTT
TRBD1 TRBJ1-5 NA TRBV19 CASMWGAGGQPQHF TGTGCCAGTATGTGGGGGGCAGGGGGCCAGCCCCAGCATTTT
NA TRBJ2-2 few TRBV20-1 CSASGGRGRTGELFF TGCAGTGCTAGCGGAGGGCGTGGTAGAACCGGGGAGCTGTTTTTT
NA TRBJ2-2 many TRBV7-8 CASRPGSANTGELFF TGTGCCAGCAGACCCGGGAGCGCTAACACCGGGGAGCTGTTTTTT
TRBD2 TRBJ2-3 many TRBV11-3 CASSSGRGTDTQYF TGTGCCAGCAGCAGCGGGAGAGGCACAGATACGCAGTATTTT
NA TRBJ2-5 NA TRBV6-1 CASSGRRGNQETQYF TGTGCCAGCAGTGGCAGAAGGGGAAACCAAGAGACCCAGTACTTC
NA TRBJ2-2 few TRBV12-5 CASGSSRESGELFF TGTGCTAGTGGTTCATCCCGGGAGTCCGGGGAGCTGTTTTTT
TRBD2 TRBJ2-1 many TRBV20-1 CSADGEGRGNNEQFF TGCAGTGCTGACGGGGAGGGACGGGGGAACAATGAGCAGTTCTTC
NA TRBJ1-2 many TRBV3-1 CASSPGRRGEAYGYTF TGTGCCAGCAGCCCCGGAAGGAGAGGGGAGGCTTATGGCTACACCTTC
NA TRBJ1-1 many TRBV2 CASSERGETTEAFF TGTGCCAGCAGTGAGAGGGGAGAGACGACTGAAGCTTTCTTT
NA TRBJ2-7 many TRBV28 CASSFDRPSYEQYF TGTGCCAGCAGTTTCGACAGGCCTTCCTACGAGCAGTACTTC
NA TRBJ1-1 NA TRBV19 CASSPMTRRDTEAFF TGTGCCAGTAGTCCAATGACTCGGCGGGACACTGAAGCTTTCTTT